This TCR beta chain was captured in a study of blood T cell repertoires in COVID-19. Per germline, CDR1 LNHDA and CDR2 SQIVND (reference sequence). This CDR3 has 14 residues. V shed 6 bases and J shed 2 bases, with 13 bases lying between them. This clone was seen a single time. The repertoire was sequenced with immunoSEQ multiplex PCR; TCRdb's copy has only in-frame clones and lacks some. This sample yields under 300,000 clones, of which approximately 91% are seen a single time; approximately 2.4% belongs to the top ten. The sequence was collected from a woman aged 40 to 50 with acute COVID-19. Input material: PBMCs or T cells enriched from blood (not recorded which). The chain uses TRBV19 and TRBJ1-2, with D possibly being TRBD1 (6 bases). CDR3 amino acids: CASSSAGANYGYTF. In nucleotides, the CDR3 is TGTGCCAGTAGCTCGGCAGGGGCGAACTATGGCTACACCTTC.